Listed below are T cell receptor beta chains from one sample, sequenced in a study of vaccination and CD4 T cells after COVID-19. In TCRdb, the PCR reads were re-called with MiXCR into one record per CDR3 protein. This table holds about 4,000 distinct CDR3 sequences, around 70% found once. Their specific antigens are unknown. Sequencing was done on a sample of CD4+ T cells from blood, cultured in vitro. Receptors were obtained from a human donor who had recovered from COVID-19. CDR3s include the opening cysteine and the closing phenylalanine or tryptophan. Fields, in order: J gene, clone size, V gene, D gene, CDR3 length, CDR3 protein, CDR3 DNA. D genes are given only for firm matches. Rows may omit the clone size; those that give it use once, few, many or a size class.

J gene: TRBJ1-5
clone size: once
V gene: TRBV29-1
D gene: TRBD1
CDR3 length: 15
CDR3 protein: CSVTTSGGRDQPQHF
CDR3 DNA: TGCAGCGTCACTACTTCAGGGGGACGAGATCAGCCCCAGCATTTT

J gene: TRBJ1-5
clone size: few
V gene: TRBV6-2/TRBV6-3
D gene: .
CDR3 length: 17
CDR3 protein: CASSYHGAGSLNQPQHF
CDR3 DNA: TGTGCCAGCAGTTACCACGGCGCAGGGTCTCTGAATCAGCCCCAGCATTTT

J gene: TRBJ1-2
clone size: once
V gene: TRBV20-1
D gene: .
CDR3 length: 14
CDR3 protein: CSASMITLRDGYTF
CDR3 DNA: TGCAGTGCTAGTATGATAACTCTTAGGGATGGCTACACCTTC

J gene: TRBJ1-6
clone size: .
V gene: TRBV6-2/TRBV6-3
D gene: .
CDR3 length: 11
CDR3 protein: CASSYNSPLHF
CDR3 DNA: TGTGCCAGCAGTTACAATTCACCCCTCCACTTT

J gene: TRBJ1-1
clone size: .
V gene: TRBV18
D gene: TRBD1
CDR3 length: 16
CDR3 protein: CASSSGTGNLNTEAFF
CDR3 DNA: TGTGCCAGCTCATCCGGGACAGGGAATCTGAACACTGAAGCTTTCTTT

J gene: TRBJ2-5
clone size: once
V gene: TRBV6-2/TRBV6-3
D gene: .
CDR3 length: 12
CDR3 protein: CASSYFGETQYF
CDR3 DNA: TGTGCCAGCAGTTACTTTGGGGAGACCCAGTACTTC

J gene: TRBJ2-1
clone size: .
V gene: TRBV20-1
D gene: TRBD2
CDR3 length: 13
CDR3 protein: CSAGGGLYNEQFF
CDR3 DNA: TGCAGTGCCGGGGGGGGCCTCTACAATGAGCAGTTCTTC

J gene: TRBJ1-2
clone size: .
V gene: TRBV12-3/TRBV12-4
D gene: TRBD1
CDR3 length: 12
CDR3 protein: CASSLTGVYNTF
CDR3 DNA: TGTGCCAGCAGTTTGACAGGGGTGTATAACACCTTC

J gene: TRBJ1-2
clone size: .
V gene: TRBV6-1
D gene: TRBD1
CDR3 length: 14
CDR3 protein: CASQRTRGTYGYTF
CDR3 DNA: TGTGCCAGCCAACGAACCAGGGGGACCTATGGCTACACCTTC

J gene: TRBJ1-2
clone size: .
V gene: TRBV6-5
D gene: TRBD1
CDR3 length: 15
CDR3 protein: CASSYSRTGGRGYTF
CDR3 DNA: TGTGCCAGCAGTTACTCGAGGACAGGGGGTAGGGGCTACACCTTC

J gene: TRBJ1-2
clone size: few
V gene: TRBV20-1
D gene: .
CDR3 length: 12
CDR3 protein: CSALGRNYGYTF
CDR3 DNA: TGCAGTGCTCTGGGACGTAACTATGGCTACACCTTC

J gene: TRBJ1-5
clone size: .
V gene: TRBV18
D gene: .
CDR3 length: 14
CDR3 protein: CASSPQGMDQPQHF
CDR3 DNA: TGTGCCAGCTCACCACAGGGCATGGATCAGCCCCAGCATTTT